Listed below are T cell receptor beta chains from one sample, sequenced in a study of T cell repertoires in cytomegalovirus infection. Via MiXCR, TCRdb re-called the reads, giving one row per CDR3 protein. Among approximately 100,000 distinct CDR3 sequences listed, around 28% were seen once. What these receptors recognize is not known. Specimen: CD8+ T cells from cultured PBMCs, collected from culture after CMV antigen stimulation. The receptors originated from a human donor in good health (CMV status not recorded). Some clones in this sample may be carry-over from other donors' samples. The conserved cysteine and the conserved F or W are not part of the CDR3 here. Fields, in order: J gene, V gene, CDR3 protein.

TRBJ1-3 TRBV7-9 ASSATGRKLDFSGNTIY
TRBJ2-5 TRBV24-1 ATSDLSVGTGETQY
TRBJ1-6 TRBV7-2 ASSLIQANSPLH
TRBJ2-3 TRBV12-3/TRBV12-4 ASSLTGTGGGTDTQY
TRBJ1-2 TRBV6-6 ASIKTGDGYT
TRBJ1-1 TRBV27 ASSLGRGLEAF
TRBJ1-1 TRBV4-1 ASSAQGGDTEAF
TRBJ2-7 TRBV20-1 SARGQAYEQY
TRBJ2-1 TRBV7-9 ASSLVDSNNEQF
TRBJ2-1 TRBV7-8 ASSLGGASGGVHNEQF
TRBJ2-7 TRBV28 ASTQIGQYEQY
TRBJ2-1 TRBV4-3 ASSQAGSGGNEQF
TRBJ2-1 TRBV11-2 ASSLLPNNEQF
TRBJ2-3 TRBV4-1 ASSHVPGKGSDTQY
TRBJ1-2 TRBV12-3/TRBV12-4 ASSLSAGVAIDYGYT
TRBJ2-7 TRBV19 ASSPGTGGKDEQY
TRBJ1-5 TRBV19 ASSIGQGNNQPQH
TRBJ2-7 TRBV7-9 ASSSRGSGEQY
TRBJ1-1 TRBV19 ASSIAGGGYTEAF
TRBJ1-4 TRBV11-2 ASSLELGGQKLF
TRBJ1-5 TRBV7-2 ASSPHGNQPQH
TRBJ1-1 TRBV28 ANSSAWISTEAF
TRBJ2-7 TRBV20-1 SAPEGAAYEQY
TRBJ2-1 TRBV19 ASSMVYSDEQF
TRBJ1-2 TRBV7-9 ASSLEGARGYT
TRBJ2-5 TRBV7-8 ASSLGTGQQETQY
TRBJ1-1 TRBV19 ASSIVQDRGWPQTEAF
TRBJ1-1 TRBV7-9 ASSLSGTGEVNTEAF
TRBJ1-3 TRBV25-1 ASRASTGGNTIY
TRBJ2-7 TRBV4-1 ASSQDRGSPYEQY
TRBJ1-2 TRBV5-8 ASRGNGYT
TRBJ2-1 TRBV2 ASSEERGGFNEQF
TRBJ2-4 TRBV12-3/TRBV12-4 ASSISGGAQNIQY
TRBJ1-5 TRBV2 ASSEGTGGHQPQH
TRBJ1-1 TRBV6-5 ASSYSRFRQNTEAF
TRBJ1-1 TRBV7-1 ASTHLGTEAF
TRBJ1-2 TRBV19 ASTWWIRDGDGYT
TRBJ2-7 TRBV19 ASSIGGGGSIYEQY
TRBJ1-2 TRBV6-5 ASSYEPNYGYT
TRBJ2-5 TRBV10-3 AISPDRIVQETQY
TRBJ1-2 TRBV20-1 SAPEGDGAFIMAST
TRBJ2-2 TRBV6-2/TRBV6-3 ASRTLAGGTHGELF
TRBJ1-4 TRBV19 ASSMRTVATNEKLF
TRBJ1-1 TRBV29-1 SVEAATLNTEAF